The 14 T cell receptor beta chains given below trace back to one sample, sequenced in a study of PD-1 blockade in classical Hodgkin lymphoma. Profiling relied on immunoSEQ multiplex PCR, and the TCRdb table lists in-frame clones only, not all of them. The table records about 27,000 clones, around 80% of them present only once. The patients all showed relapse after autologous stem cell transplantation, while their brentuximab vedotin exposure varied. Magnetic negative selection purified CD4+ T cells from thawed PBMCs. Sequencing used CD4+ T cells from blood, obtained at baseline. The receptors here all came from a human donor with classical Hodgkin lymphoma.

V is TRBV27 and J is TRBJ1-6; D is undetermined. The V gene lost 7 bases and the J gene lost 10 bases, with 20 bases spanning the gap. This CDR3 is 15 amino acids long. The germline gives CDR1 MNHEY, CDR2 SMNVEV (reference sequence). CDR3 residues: CASTWGRGGNSPLHF. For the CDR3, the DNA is TGTGCCAGCACCTGGGGTCGGGGAGGGAACTCACCCCTCCACTTT.

The CDR3 DNA reads as TGTGCCAGCATGGACCCAGTTGAAAAACTGTTTTTT. Its translation is CASMDPVEKLFF. The chain couples TRBV4-2 to TRBJ1-4; D call uncertain. Germline lookup yields CDR1 LGHNA and CDR2 YNFKEQ. There are 12 residues in the CDR3. Trimming stripped 7 bases from V and 7 bases from J, with 10 bases between.

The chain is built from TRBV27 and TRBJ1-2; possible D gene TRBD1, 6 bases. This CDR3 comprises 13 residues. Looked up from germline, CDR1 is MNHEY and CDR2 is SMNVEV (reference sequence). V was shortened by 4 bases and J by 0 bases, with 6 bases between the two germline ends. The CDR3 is CASSWTANYGYTF. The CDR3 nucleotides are TGTGCCAGCAGTTGGACAGCTAACTATGGCTACACCTTC.

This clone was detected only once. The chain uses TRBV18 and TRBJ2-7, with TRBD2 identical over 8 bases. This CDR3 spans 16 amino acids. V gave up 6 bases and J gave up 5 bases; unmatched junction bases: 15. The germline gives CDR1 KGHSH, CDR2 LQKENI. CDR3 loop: CASSHKTSEKPHEQYF. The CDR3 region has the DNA TGTGCCAGCTCTCATAAGACTAGCGAAAAACCTCACGAGCAGTACTTC.

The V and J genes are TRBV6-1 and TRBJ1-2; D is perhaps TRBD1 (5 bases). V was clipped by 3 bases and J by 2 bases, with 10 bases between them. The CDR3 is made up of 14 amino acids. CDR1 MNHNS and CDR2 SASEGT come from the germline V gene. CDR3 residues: CASSETTENYGYTF. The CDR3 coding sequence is TGTGCCAGCAGTGAGACGACAGAGAACTATGGCTACACCTTC.

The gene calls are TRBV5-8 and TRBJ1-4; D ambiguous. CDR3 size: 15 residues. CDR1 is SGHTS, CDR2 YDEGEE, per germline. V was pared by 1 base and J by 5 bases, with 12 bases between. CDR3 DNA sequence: TGTGCCAGCAGCTTGTGGGGAGCACTCAATGAAAAACTGTTTTTT. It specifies CASSLWGALNEKLFF.

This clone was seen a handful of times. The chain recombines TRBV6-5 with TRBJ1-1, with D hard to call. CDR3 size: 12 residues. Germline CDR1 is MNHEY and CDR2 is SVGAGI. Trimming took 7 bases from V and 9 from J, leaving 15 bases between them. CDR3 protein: CASTSPSGKAFF. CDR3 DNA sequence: TGTGCCAGCACCTCTCCCTCGGGTAAAGCTTTCTTT.

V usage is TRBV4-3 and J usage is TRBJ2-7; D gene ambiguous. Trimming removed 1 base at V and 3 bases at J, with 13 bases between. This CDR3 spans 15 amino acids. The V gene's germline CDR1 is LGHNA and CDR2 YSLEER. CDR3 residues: CASSQGVAVLYEQYF. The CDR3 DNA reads TGCGCCAGCAGCCAAGGCGTCGCCGTTCTCTACGAGCAGTACTTC.

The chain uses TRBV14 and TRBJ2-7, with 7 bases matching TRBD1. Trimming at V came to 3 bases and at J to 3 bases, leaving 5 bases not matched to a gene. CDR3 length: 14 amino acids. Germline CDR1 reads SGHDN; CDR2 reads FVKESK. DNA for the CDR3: TGTGCCAGCAGCCAGACAGGGCGCGACTACGAGCAGTACTTC. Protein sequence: CASSQTGRDYEQYF.

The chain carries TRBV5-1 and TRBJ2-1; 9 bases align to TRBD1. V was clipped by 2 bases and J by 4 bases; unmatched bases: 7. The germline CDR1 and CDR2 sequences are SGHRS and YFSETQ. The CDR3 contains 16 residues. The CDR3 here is CASSLDRGEVYNEQFF. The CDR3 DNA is TGCGCCAGCAGCTTAGACAGGGGGGAGGTATACAATGAGCAGTTCTTC. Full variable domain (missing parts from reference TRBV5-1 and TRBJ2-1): KAGVTQTPRYLIKTRGQQVTLSCSPISGHRSVSWYQQTPGQGLQFLFEYFSETQRNKGNFPGRFSGRQFSNSRSEMNVSTLELGDSALYLCASSLDRGEVYNEQFFGPGTRLTVL.

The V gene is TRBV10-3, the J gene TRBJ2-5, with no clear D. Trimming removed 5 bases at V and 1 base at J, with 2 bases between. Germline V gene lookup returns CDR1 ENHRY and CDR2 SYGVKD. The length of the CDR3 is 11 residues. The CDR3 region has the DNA TGTGCCATCAGTTTCCAAGAGACCCAGTACTTC. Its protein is CAISFQETQYF.

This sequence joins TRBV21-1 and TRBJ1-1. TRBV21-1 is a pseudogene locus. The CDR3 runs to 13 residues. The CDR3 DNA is TGTGCCAGCAGCAAAGGGGGGAACACTGAAGCTTTCTTT. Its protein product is CASSKGGNTEAFF.

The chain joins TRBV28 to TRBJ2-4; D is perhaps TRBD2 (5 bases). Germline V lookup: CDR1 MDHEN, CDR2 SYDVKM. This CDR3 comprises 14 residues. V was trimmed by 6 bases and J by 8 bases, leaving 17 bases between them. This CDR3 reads CASRKAGGADIQYF. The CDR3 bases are TGTGCCAGCAGAAAGGCGGGTGGCGCGGACATTCAGTACTTC.

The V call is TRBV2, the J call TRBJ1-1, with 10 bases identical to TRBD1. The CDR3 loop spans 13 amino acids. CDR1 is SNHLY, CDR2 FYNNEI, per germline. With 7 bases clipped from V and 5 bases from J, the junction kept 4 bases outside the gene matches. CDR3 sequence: CASIGQGGTEAFF. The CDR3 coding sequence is TGTGCCAGCATAGGACAGGGGGGGACTGAAGCTTTCTTT.